Below are 23 T cell receptor beta chains sequenced from a single sample in a study of blood T cells in healthy people across ages. Together with a sample-barcoded 5' primer, a J-beta primer mix was included in a second PCR lasting roughly 6 to 12 cycles. TCRdb reprocessed the 5' RACE reads via MiXCR and lists one record per CDR3 protein. Of hundreds of thousands of distinct CDR3 sequences in the sample, 45% to 65% are singletons; the top ten hold 30% to 45%. Specimen: blood. These receptor sequences come from a man between 60 and 70 years old in good health.

CDR3 protein: CASSRKGENTEAFF. The CDR3 bases are TGTGCCAGCAGTCGCAAGGGAGAGAACACTGAAGCTTTCTTT. V gene TRBV3-1 combines with J gene TRBJ1-1; D remains unclear. The germline V gene has CDR1 LGHDT and CDR2 YNNKEL (reference sequence). Trimming pared 6 bases from V and 1 base from J, leaving 12 bases between. The CDR3 runs 14 residues.

V gene TRBV24-1 combines with J gene TRBJ2-1; 11 nucleotides match TRBD2. The CDR3 contains 17 residues. Germline-derived CDR1 and CDR2 are KGHDR and SFDVKD. The V gene end was trimmed by 4 bases and the J gene end by 7 bases; junction bases not matched to a gene: 11. The CDR3 bases are TGTGCCACCAGTGACCACGCTAGCGGGGGGTCCAAGAATGAGCAGTTCTTC. This codes for CATSDHASGGSKNEQFF.

Only one count was recorded for this clonotype. The chain has TRBV12-3 or TRBV12-4 and TRBJ2-5; weak D call: TRBD2 (5 bases). The CDR3 loop spans 14 amino acids. V lost 1 base and J 6 bases, leaving 12 bases between the germline ends. CDR3 protein: CASSLELARKTQYF. As DNA, the CDR3 is TGTGCCAGCAGTTTAGAGCTAGCTAGAAAGACCCAGTACTTC.

In the case of this clonotype: At one of its ends the junction is not consistent with the germline gene, which may arise from a read error. The chain employs TRBV6-1 and TRBJ1-2; the D gene is possibly TRBD1 (5 bases). The CDR3 spans 14 residues. CDR1 and CDR2 from the germline V gene are MNHNS and SASEGT. The CDR3, as DNA: TGTGCCAGCAGTGAACAGGGAGCTAACTATGGTTACACCTTC. Its translation is CASSEQGANYGYTF.

The CDR3 sequence is CSVEPRLAGDYNEQYF. The CDR3 DNA follows: TGCAGCGTTGAACCCAGACTAGCGGGGGACTACAATGAGCAGTACTTC. V gene TRBV29-1 combines with J gene TRBJ2-7; 12 bases are shared with TRBD2. Germline V lookup: CDR1 SQVTM, CDR2 ANQGSEA. The CDR3 runs 16 residues. The V and J ends lost 2 bases and 7 bases, in that order; junction bases with no gene match: 12.

The chain uses TRBV20-1 and TRBJ2-2; TRBD2 matches at 14 bases. The CDR3 spans 16 residues. Losses at the gene ends were 3 bases for V and 5 bases for J; bases not matched to a gene: 5. CDR1 is DFQATT, CDR2 SNEGSKA, per germline (reference sequence). CDR3 nucleotides: TGCAGTGCTAGTTCCGGGACTAGCGGGGGTACCGGGGAGCTGTTTTTT. This translates into CSASSGTSGGTGELFF.

This chain connects TRBV5-6 to TRBJ2-4, with 13 positions matching TRBD2. Near its end, the DNA agrees better with TRBJ2-5, so the J call may be wrong. The CDR3 runs 18 residues. Germline V gives CDR1 SGHDT, CDR2 YYEEEE. This CDR3 is CASSYRSQLTSGRETQYF. CDR3 in DNA: TGTGCCAGCAGCTATCGCTCGCAACTGACTAGCGGGAGGGAGACCCAGTACTTC.

CDR3 sequence reads: CASSYLGQGRNYGYTF. The CDR3 DNA reads as TGTGCCAGCAGTTACCTCGGACAGGGGCGAAACTATGGCTACACCTTC. V is TRBV6-5 and J is TRBJ1-2; 9 nucleotides line up with TRBD1. With V trimmed by 2 bases and J by 2 bases, 6 bases remained unmatched. Germline-derived CDR1 and CDR2 are MNHEY and SVGAGI. The CDR3 length is 16 residues.

The chain uses TRBV10-3 and TRBJ1-2; D might be TRBD1 (6 bases). V lost 5 bases to trimming and J lost 4 bases, with 17 bases between them. Germline CDR1 is ENHRY and CDR2 is SYGVKD. The CDR3 spans 15 residues. The CDR3 loop reads CAISPGGATSYGYTF. The CDR3 bases are TGTGCCATCAGTCCCGGGGGGGCCACCTCCTATGGCTACACCTTC.

V and J are TRBV27 and TRBJ1-1; 8 bases agree with TRBD1. J gave up 5 bases and V 6 bases, and 8 bases lay outside the gene matches. Germline CDR1 and CDR2: MNHEY and SMNVEV (reference sequence). The CDR3 contains 14 residues. The CDR3 bases are TGTGCCAGCAGCCCACGACAGGGGAGGACTGAAGCTTTCTTT. Protein: CASSPRQGRTEAFF.

This clonotype showed up many times. The CDR3 DNA sequence: TGCAGTGCTGAGACGGGGACTAGCGGCCAAGAGACCCAGTACTTC. Encoded protein: CSAETGTSGQETQYF. V gene TRBV20-1 combines with J gene TRBJ2-5; 11 bases agree with TRBD2. Germline CDR1 and CDR2: DFQATT and SNEGSKA (reference sequence). This CDR3 is built from 15 residues. After removal of 5 bases from V and 1 base from J, the junction contained 6 bases not matched to a gene.

This clonotype came up many times. The J gene is TRBJ1-1, the V gene TRBV29-1; D remains unclear. The CDR3 contains 12 residues. CDR1 is SQVTM and CDR2 is ANQGSEA in the germline V gene. Deletions cut 4 bases from V and 3 bases from J, with 9 bases between. The CDR3 DNA is TGCAGCGTTGCGACGGTTTACACTGAAGCTTTCTTT. This translates into CSVATVYTEAFF.

The J gene is TRBJ2-1, the V gene TRBV7-9, with 13 bases lining up with TRBD2. This CDR3 has 15 amino acids. Looked up from germline, CDR1 is SEHNR and CDR2 is FQNEAQ (reference sequence). V was pared by 5 bases and J by 7 bases, with 5 bases of the junction left unmatched. CDR3 coding DNA: TGTGCCAGCAGCCCGACTAGCGGGGGGTGGAATGAGCAGTTCTTC. It is translated as CASSPTSGGWNEQFF.

The rearrangement uses TRBV7-2 and TRBJ2-1; the D is unclear. The CDR3 runs to 14 residues. The V and J ends lost 1 base and 4 bases respectively, with 8 bases between them. Germline V CDR1 and CDR2: SGHTA, FQGNSA. In nucleotides, the CDR3 is TGTGCCAGCAGCTTAGACAGCGTATACAATGAGCAGTTCTTC. As protein: CASSLDSVYNEQFF.

The chain combines TRBV10-2 with TRBJ1-4; D is possibly TRBD1 (5 bases). CDR3 size: 15 residues. Germline V lookup: CDR1 WSHSY, CDR2 SAAADI. V lost 7 bases to trimming and J lost 3 bases, with 15 bases between them. CDR3 sequence reads: CASMNRRGANEKLFF. The CDR3 DNA is TGCGCCAGCATGAACAGGCGAGGTGCTAATGAAAAACTGTTTTTT.

This chain joins TRBV20-1 and TRBJ2-7; TRBD1 might be the D (6 bases). Germline-derived CDR1 and CDR2 are DFQATT and SNEGSKA (reference sequence). Trimming took 3 bases from V and 0 from J, leaving 15 bases between them. The length of the CDR3 is 15 residues. CDR3 sequence (DNA): TGCAGTGCTAGGTCCACAGGGCTTAGCTCCTACGAGCAGTACTTC. It yields the protein CSARSTGLSSYEQYF.

This chain uses TRBV28 with TRBJ1-2; D possibly corresponds to TRBD1 (6 bases). V gave up 2 bases and J gave up 2 bases, with 12 bases separating them. CDR3 length: 15 amino acids. Germline V lookup: CDR1 MDHEN, CDR2 SYDVKM. CDR3 sequence: CASSLPQDRNYGYTF. CDR3 in DNA: TGTGCCAGCAGTTTACCCCAAGACAGGAACTATGGCTACACCTTC.

This clonotype came up a few times. The chain joins TRBV5-1 to TRBJ2-4; TRBD2 might be the D (5 bases). The last part of the DNA fits TRBJ2-5 better; the J call may be wrong. Germline V gene lookup returns CDR1 SGHRS and CDR2 YFSETQ. CDR3 size: 14 residues. The CDR3 spells CASSNTRAQETQYF. The CDR3, as DNA: TGCGCCAGCAGCAACACTAGGGCCCAAGAGACCCAGTACTTC.

CDR3 amino acids: CSAKLSGIYEQYF. The CDR3 region has the DNA TGCAGTGCTAAGCTGTCTGGGATTTACGAGCAGTACTTC. The chain couples TRBV20-1 to TRBJ2-5; D gene unclear. The end of the DNA is better explained by TRBJ2-7, so the J call may be wrong. Per germline, CDR1 DFQATT and CDR2 SNEGSKA (reference sequence). The CDR3 spans 13 residues.

The chain joins TRBV10-3 to TRBJ1-6; 7 bases line up with TRBD1. Germline CDR1 is ENHRY and CDR2 is SYGVKD. J lost 7 bases, V lost 3 bases, and 15 bases had no gene match. The CDR3 totals 18 residues. The CDR3 bases are TGTGCCATCAGTGAAGGCAACTCGTGGGACAGAGTAAATTCACCCCTCCACTTT. It yields the protein CAISEGNSWDRVNSPLHF.

This clonotype was detected a few times. This chain links TRBV5-1 with TRBJ2-6; D unclear. The germline V gene encodes CDR1 SGHRS and CDR2 YFSETQ. The CDR3 has 15 residues. V was trimmed by 0 bases and J by 2 bases, leaving 6 bases between them. CDR3: CASSLVPPGANVLTF. Written as DNA, the CDR3 is TGCGCCAGCAGCTTGGTTCCTCCTGGGGCCAACGTCCTGACTTTC.

This clonotype came up once. The gene calls are TRBV28 and TRBJ1-2; D unclear. This CDR3 comprises 14 residues. The germline gives CDR1 MDHEN, CDR2 SYDVKM. The germline V and J ends were trimmed by 6 bases and 4 bases, with 15 bases remaining between them. CDR3 residues: CASRPPAALYGYTF. The CDR3 DNA is TGTGCCAGCAGACCCCCCGCAGCACTCTATGGCTACACCTTC.

The chain recombines TRBV10-3 with TRBJ2-5, with 11 bases fitting TRBD1. The CDR3 is made up of 15 amino acids. Germline V gene lookup returns CDR1 ENHRY and CDR2 SYGVKD. The J segment lost 5 bases and the V segment lost 4 bases, leaving 6 bases of the junction unmatched. CDR3 loop: CAISGRTGGGETQYF. CDR3 sequence (DNA): TGTGCCATCAGTGGAAGGACAGGGGGCGGGGAGACCCAGTACTTC.